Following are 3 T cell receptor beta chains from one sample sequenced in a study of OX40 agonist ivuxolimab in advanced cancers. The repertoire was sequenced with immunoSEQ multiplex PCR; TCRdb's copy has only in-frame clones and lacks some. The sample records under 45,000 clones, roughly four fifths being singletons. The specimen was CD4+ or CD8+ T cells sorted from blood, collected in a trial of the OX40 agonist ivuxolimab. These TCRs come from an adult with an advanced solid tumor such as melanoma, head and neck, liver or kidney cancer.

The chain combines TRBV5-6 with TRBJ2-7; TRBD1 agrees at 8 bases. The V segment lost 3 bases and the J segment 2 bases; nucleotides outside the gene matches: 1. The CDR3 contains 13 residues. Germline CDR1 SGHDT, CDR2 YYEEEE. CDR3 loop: CASSWTGTYEQYF. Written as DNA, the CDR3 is TGTGCCAGCAGCTGGACAGGGACCTACGAGCAGTACTTC.

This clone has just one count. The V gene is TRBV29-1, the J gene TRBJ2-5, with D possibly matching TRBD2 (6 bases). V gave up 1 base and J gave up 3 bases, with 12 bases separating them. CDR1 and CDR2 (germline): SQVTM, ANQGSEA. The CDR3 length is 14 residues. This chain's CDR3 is CSVEAPRDEETQYF. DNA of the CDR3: TGCAGCGTTGAAGCACCGCGGGATGAAGAGACCCAGTACTTC.

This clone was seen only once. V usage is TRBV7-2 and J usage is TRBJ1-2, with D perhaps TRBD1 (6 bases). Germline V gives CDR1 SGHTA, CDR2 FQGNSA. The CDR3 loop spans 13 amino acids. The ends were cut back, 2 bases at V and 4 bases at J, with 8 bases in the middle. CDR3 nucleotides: TGTGCCAGCAGCTTACGACAGGCCTATGGCTACACCTTC. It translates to CASSLRQAYGYTF.